The 30 T cell receptor beta chains presented below share a single source sample, sequenced in a study of technical replicates of blood from several donors. Libraries were prepared by immunoSEQ multiplex PCR; TCRdb keeps only in-frame clonotypes and omits some of them. The data contain around 10,000 clones, 94% of them singletons. The sequenced sample consisted of PBMCs. The source is a human donor in good health.

This chain uses TRBV5-4 with TRBJ2-3; 13 bases match TRBD2. In germline, CDR1 is SGHNT, CDR2 YYREEE (reference sequence). CDR3 length: 16 amino acids. J gave up 6 bases and V 2 bases, and 6 bases lay outside the gene matches. The CDR3 sequence: CASSLAGLAGRDTQYF. The CDR3 DNA reads TGTGCCAGCAGCTTAGCGGGACTAGCGGGACGTGATACGCAGTATTTT. Based on the CDR3 plus reference TRBV5-4 and TRBJ2-3, the full variable domain is ETGVTQSPTHLIKTRGQQVTLRCSSQSGHNTVSWYQQALGQGPQFIFQYYREEENGRGNFPPRFSGLQFPNYSSELNVNALELDDSALYLCASSLAGLAGRDTQYFGPGTRLTVL.

This clone was counted a single time. The genes are TRBV28 and TRBJ2-7, with TRBD1 matching 8 bases. Losses at the gene ends were 4 bases for V and 6 bases for J; bases not matched to a gene: 11. CDR3 size: 15 residues. Germline V gene sequence: CDR1 MDHEN, CDR2 SYDVKM. The chain's CDR3 is CASSSSGTGYVEQYF. In DNA, the CDR3 is TGTGCCAGCAGTTCCTCCGGGACAGGCTACGTCGAGCAGTACTTC.

V is TRBV28 and J is TRBJ2-3; possibly TRBD1 for D (5 bases). In germline, CDR1 is MDHEN, CDR2 SYDVKM. V lost 4 bases and J lost 4, with 18 bases in between. The CDR3 length is 16 residues. The DNA for the CDR3 is TGTGCCAGCAGTTCCTTGCCAACAGGCCCTGCAGATACGCAGTATTTT. As protein: CASSSLPTGPADTQYF.

The chain combines TRBV7-8 with TRBJ2-1; maybe TRBD1 (5 bases). The CDR3 is 13 amino acids. The germline V gene encodes CDR1 SGHVS and CDR2 FQNEAQ. V was shortened by 5 bases and J by 14 bases, with 19 bases between the two germline ends. CDR3 amino acids: CASSVTRTGVEFF. Written as DNA, the CDR3 is TGTGCCAGCAGCGTAACCCGAACAGGCGTTGAGTTCTTC.

The chain is built from TRBV5-1 and TRBJ1-4; D gene uncertain. Trimming removed 4 bases from V and 4 bases from J, with 5 bases in between. Germline CDR1 is SGHRS and CDR2 is YFSETQ. There are 12 residues in the CDR3. This chain's CDR3 is CASSPNNEKLFF. The CDR3 bases are TGCGCCAGCAGCCCTAATAATGAAAAACTGTTTTTT.

The rearrangement uses TRBV10-3 and TRBJ2-3; 13 nucleotides line up with TRBD2. Trimming cost V 0 bases and J 7 bases; bases outside gene matches: 4. The CDR3 loop spans 16 amino acids. Germline lookup yields CDR1 ENHRY and CDR2 SYGVKD. The CDR3 sequence: CAISESGTSGTNTQYF. CDR3 DNA sequence: TGTGCCATCAGTGAGTCCGGGACTAGCGGGACGAATACGCAGTATTTT.

The V call is TRBV2, the J call TRBJ2-5; 7 bases line up with TRBD2. J gave up 3 bases and V 6 bases, and 13 bases lay outside the gene matches. Germline V CDR1 and CDR2: SNHLY, FYNNEI. The CDR3 loop spans 16 amino acids. CDR3 coding DNA: TGTGCCAGCAGGGGGGTAGCGGGCGGGACTAAAGAGACCCAGTACTTC. Its translation is CASRGVAGGTKETQYF.

This sequence joins TRBV2 and TRBJ2-7; 8 nucleotides line up with TRBD1. The trim removed 3 bases at V and 6 bases at J, leaving 1 base unmatched. This CDR3 contains 12 residues. Per the germline V gene, CDR1 is SNHLY and CDR2 is FYNNEI. This CDR3 is CASSEDRVEQYF. The CDR3, as DNA: TGTGCCAGCAGTGAGGACAGGGTCGAGCAGTACTTC.

J is TRBJ2-5 and V is TRBV5-6; 7 bases agree with TRBD1. Per germline, CDR1 SGHDT and CDR2 YYEEEE. The CDR3 consists of 18 residues. J was trimmed by 5 bases and V by 1 base; bases with no gene match: 17. The CDR3 DNA reads as TGTGCCAGCAGCTTGTACGGGCCGGAGACAGGGTTAGGGGAGACCCAGTACTTC. Residues: CASSLYGPETGLGETQYF.

V is TRBV7-6 and J is TRBJ2-3; TRBD2 aligns across 10 bases. The germline gives CDR1 SGHVS, CDR2 FNYEAQ. J gave up 5 bases and V 3 bases, and 8 bases lay outside the gene matches. The CDR3 length is 16 residues. As DNA, the CDR3 is TGTGCCAGCAGCTTGATAACTAGCGGGGCGGGAGATACGCAGTATTTT. It codes for CASSLITSGAGDTQYF.

The chain employs TRBV7-9 and TRBJ2-5, with no clear D. CDR3 length: 16 amino acids. CDR1 SEHNR and CDR2 FQNEAQ come from the germline V gene (reference sequence). V was cut by 8 bases and J by 0 bases, with 19 bases left in between. CDR3 sequence: CASGTFPGEHQETQYF. In DNA form, the CDR3 reads TGTGCCAGCGGAACTTTCCCAGGCGAACACCAAGAGACCCAGTACTTC.

The chain is built from TRBV7-6 and TRBJ2-3; D possibly corresponds to TRBD2 (6 bases). Germline-derived CDR1 and CDR2 are SGHVS and FNYEAQ. V was pared by 0 bases and J by 0 bases, with 13 bases between. There are 17 residues in the CDR3. Here the CDR3 DNA reads TGTGCCAGCAGCTTAGCTCAGGGAGGCTCTAGCACAGATACGCAGTATTTT. This sequence encodes CASSLAQGGSSTDTQYF.

The J gene is TRBJ2-5, the V gene TRBV7-2, with 11 bases identical to TRBD2. J lost 2 bases, V lost 3 bases, and 2 bases had no gene match. From germline, CDR1 is SGHTA and CDR2 FQGNSA. There are 15 residues in the CDR3. The CDR3 protein is CASSFLAGGQETQYF. CDR3 coding DNA: TGTGCCAGCAGCTTCTTAGCGGGAGGGCAAGAGACCCAGTACTTC.

This clone was recorded only once. The chain recombines TRBV6-4 with TRBJ2-3; 9 positions match TRBD1. Unmatched junction bases numbered 4, after V lost 5 bases and J lost 4 bases. This CDR3 region has 14 residues. Germline loops: CDR1 MRHNA, CDR2 SNTAGT. CDR3 coding DNA: TGTGCCAGCAGTCGGACAGGGGAGGCAGATACGCAGTATTTT. It encodes CASSRTGEADTQYF.

The CDR3 sequence is CAISDSGLAMNTGELFF. The DNA for the CDR3 is TGTGCCATCAGTGATTCGGGACTAGCGATGAACACCGGGGAGCTGTTTTTT. The chain combines TRBV10-3 with TRBJ2-2; 10 nucleotides align to TRBD2. The CDR3 has 17 residues. Trimming cost V 3 bases and J 1 base; bases outside gene matches: 5. Germline V gene sequence: CDR1 ENHRY, CDR2 SYGVKD.

The chain couples TRBV27 to TRBJ2-3, with 8 bases aligning to TRBD1. This CDR3 is built from 15 residues. V lost 2 bases and J lost 3; bases outside the gene matches: 4. Germline V gene sequence: CDR1 MNHEY, CDR2 SMNVEV (reference sequence). The CDR3 coding sequence is TGTGCCAGCAGTTTAGGACAGGGAATTACAGATACGCAGTATTTT. Translating it yields CASSLGQGITDTQYF.

The chain recombines TRBV5-4 with TRBJ1-1, with 10 bases fitting TRBD1. This CDR3 comprises 15 residues. V was clipped by 5 bases and J by 0 bases; unmatched bases: 4. The germline V gene has CDR1 SGHNT and CDR2 YYREEE (reference sequence). CDR3: CASSRQGALNTEAFF. In nucleotides, the CDR3 is TGTGCCAGCAGTAGACAGGGGGCATTGAACACTGAAGCTTTCTTT.

The rearrangement links TRBV4-1 to TRBJ2-2; possible D gene TRBD1, 6 bases. The CDR3 length is 16 residues. V lost 0 bases, J lost 2 bases, and 10 bases lay in between. Germline CDR1 is MGHRA and CDR2 is YSYEKL. The CDR3 DNA reads TGCGCCAGCAGCCAAGACACAGGGCCTAACACCGGGGAGCTGTTTTTT. Its protein is CASSQDTGPNTGELFF.

The chain combines TRBV7-9 with TRBJ2-1, with 13 bases that match TRBD2. Losses at the gene ends were 5 bases for V and 4 bases for J; bases not matched to a gene: 8. Germline V CDR1 and CDR2: SEHNR, FQNEAQ (reference sequence). The CDR3 has 17 residues. CDR3 DNA sequence: TGTGCCAGCAGCAGCCCGGGACTAGCGGGAACATACAATGAGCAGTTCTTC. Residues: CASSSPGLAGTYNEQFF. Using reference TRBV7-9 and TRBJ2-1 for the parts outside the CDR3, the full variable domain is DTGVSQNPRHKITKRGQNVTFRCDPISEHNRLYWYRQTLGQGPEFLTYFQNEAQLEKSRLLSDRFSAERPKGSFSTLEIQRTEQGDSAMYLCASSSPGLAGTYNEQFFGPGTRLTVL.

The chain uses TRBV27 and TRBJ2-5; D possibly corresponds to TRBD2 (6 bases). Germline CDR1 and CDR2: MNHEY and SMNVEV (reference sequence). This CDR3 has 15 amino acids. V was trimmed by 6 bases and J by 1 base, leaving 15 bases between them. The CDR3 coding sequence is TGTGCCAGCAGCCCGGGAGCCGGGGTCCAAGAGACCCAGTACTTC. Protein sequence: CASSPGAGVQETQYF.

The chain recombines TRBV5-1 with TRBJ2-7; 10 nucleotides align to TRBD1. J gave up 6 bases and V 3 bases, and 9 bases lay outside the gene matches. The germline V gene encodes CDR1 SGHRS and CDR2 YFSETQ. The CDR3 has 15 residues. CDR3 region: CASSSPGTGEFEQYF. The CDR3 DNA reads as TGCGCCAGCAGCTCACCCGGGACAGGGGAATTCGAGCAGTACTTC. Filled out from reference TRBV5-1 and TRBJ2-7, the complete variable domain reads KAGVTQTPRYLIKTRGQQVTLSCSPISGHRSVSWYQQTPGQGLQFLFEYFSETQRNKGNFPGRFSGRQFSNSRSEMNVSTLELGDSALYLCASSSPGTGEFEQYFGPGTRLTVT.

The chain employs TRBV5-1 and TRBJ2-5, with 9 bases matching TRBD2. The CDR3 contains 17 residues. Germline CDR1 reads SGHRS; CDR2 reads YFSETQ. Trimming took 4 bases from V and 4 from J; bases not matched to a gene: 14. CDR3 protein: CASSLAGLRQGGETQYF. The CDR3 nucleotides read TGCGCCAGCAGCCTAGCGGGATTACGGCAGGGGGGAGAGACCCAGTACTTC.

This sequence joins TRBV19 and TRBJ1-5; D unclear. The CDR3 runs 14 residues. Germline values: CDR1 LNHDA, CDR2 SQIVND (reference sequence). V lost 2 bases and J 2 bases, leaving 7 bases between the germline ends. For the CDR3, the DNA is TGTGCCAGTAGTATATCAGGCGGCAATCAGCCCCAGCATTTT. This codes for CASSISGGNQPQHF.

This clone was seen a single time. J is TRBJ2-1 and V is TRBV30; the match to TRBD1 covers 7 bases. The CDR3 has 14 amino acids. The germline V gene has CDR1 GTSNPN and CDR2 SVGIG (reference sequence). Losses at the gene ends were 4 bases for V and 7 bases for J; bases not matched to a gene: 10. CDR3 bases: TGTGCCTGGACACACAGGGGACGTCGAAATGAGCAGTTCTTC. The encoded protein is CAWTHRGRRNEQFF.

The chain is built from TRBV7-2 and TRBJ1-1, with TRBD1 matching over 7 bases. The CDR3 extends over 13 amino acids. The V and J ends lost 3 bases and 8 bases, in that order; junction bases with no gene match: 6. CDR1 and CDR2 (germline): SGHTA, FQGNSA. The CDR3 nucleotides are TGTGCCAGCAGCTTTTATCAGGGGGTCGAAGCTTTCTTT. This gives the protein CASSFYQGVEAFF.

The rearrangement links TRBV7-9 to TRBJ2-1, with D hard to call. The CDR3 length is 12 residues. Germline CDR1 reads SEHNR; CDR2 reads FQNEAQ (reference sequence). Trimming took 3 bases from V and 6 from J, leaving 6 bases between them. The CDR3 DNA is TGTGCCAGCAGCTTGTCTAGCAATGAGCAGTTCTTC. It is translated as CASSLSSNEQFF.

The rearrangement uses TRBV6-6 and TRBJ2-1; maybe TRBD1 (6 bases). This CDR3 is built from 14 residues. Germline V CDR1 and CDR2: MNHNY, SVGAGI (reference sequence). V dropped 0 bases and J dropped 6 bases, with 9 bases sitting between them. The CDR3 sequence is CASSYSVQGNEQFF. CDR3 DNA sequence: TGTGCCAGCAGTTACTCCGTACAGGGCAATGAGCAGTTCTTC.

This CDR3 reads CASAYARTVLGGYTF. The CDR3 DNA is TGTGCCAGTGCCTACGCAAGGACAGTTCTAGGTGGCTACACCTTC. The chain is built from TRBV19 and TRBJ1-2, with TRBD1 as a possible D gene (6 bases). The germline V gene encodes CDR1 LNHDA and CDR2 SQIVND (reference sequence). This CDR3 is built from 15 residues. V was pared by 8 bases and J by 7 bases, with 23 bases between.

The chain carries TRBV18 and TRBJ1-1; D not resolved. V lost 6 bases, J lost 0 bases, and 17 bases lay in between. CDR1 is KGHSH and CDR2 is LQKENI in the germline V gene. The CDR3 totals 16 residues. In nucleotides, the CDR3 is TGTGCCAGCTCTAGACTGGCGCCCGGAATGAACACTGAAGCTTTCTTT. This translates into CASSRLAPGMNTEAFF.

The chain is built from TRBV2 and TRBJ2-1; D is uncertain. V was shortened by 10 bases and J by 0 bases, with 13 bases between the two germline ends. This CDR3 spans 14 amino acids. CDR1 is SNHLY, CDR2 FYNNEI, per germline. The CDR3 DNA is TGTGCCACCCCGGTCCACAGCTCCTACAATGAGCAGTTCTTC. Translation: CATPVHSSYNEQFF. Full variable domain (remainder filled in from reference TRBV2 and TRBJ2-1): EPEVTQTPSHQVTQMGQEVILRCVPISNHLYFYWYRQILGQKVEFLVSFYNNEISEKSEIFDDQFSVERPDGSNFTLKIRSTKLEDSAMYFCATPVHSSYNEQFFGPGTRLTVL.